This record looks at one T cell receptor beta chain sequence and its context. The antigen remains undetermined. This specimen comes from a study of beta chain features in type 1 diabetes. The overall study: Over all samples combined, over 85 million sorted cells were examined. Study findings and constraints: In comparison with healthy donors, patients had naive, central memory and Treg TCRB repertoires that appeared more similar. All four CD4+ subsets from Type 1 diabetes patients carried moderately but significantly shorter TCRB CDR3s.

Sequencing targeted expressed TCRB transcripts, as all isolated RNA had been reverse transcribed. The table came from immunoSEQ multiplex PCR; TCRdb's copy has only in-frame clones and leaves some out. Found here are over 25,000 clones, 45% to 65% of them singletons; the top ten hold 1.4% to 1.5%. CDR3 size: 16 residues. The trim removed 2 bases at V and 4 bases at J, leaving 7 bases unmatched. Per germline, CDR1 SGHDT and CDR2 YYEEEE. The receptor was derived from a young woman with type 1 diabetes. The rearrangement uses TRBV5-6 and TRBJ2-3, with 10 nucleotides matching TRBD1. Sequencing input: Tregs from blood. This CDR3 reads CASSLRPGTGADTQYF. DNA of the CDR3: TGTGCCAGCAGCTTACGTCCTGGGACAGGGGCAGATACGCAGTATTTT.